These 22 T cell receptor beta chains share one sample of origin, sequenced in a study of shared clonotypes between healthy human individuals. Libraries were prepared by immunoSEQ multiplex PCR; TCRdb keeps only in-frame clonotypes and omits some of them. The sample shows roughly 2 million clones, 95% of them seen only once. Sequencing was done on a sample of naive CD4+ T cells sorted from blood. Subset of the sample: CD45RA+ positively selected. Every receptor here comes from a man aged 18 to 30 in good health.

The chain recombines TRBV5-1 with TRBJ1-2, with a possible D match to TRBD1 (5 bases). The V end was cut by 4 bases, the J end by 0 bases, with 10 bases between. The V gene's germline CDR1 is SGHRS and CDR2 YFSETQ. The CDR3 sequence is 14 residues long. The CDR3 bases are TGCGCCAGCAGCACGGGGACCTCTAACTATGGCTACACCTTC. Translated: CASSTGTSNYGYTF.

The chain combines TRBV14 with TRBJ2-7; D is unresolved. V lost 1 base and J 2 bases, leaving 3 bases between the germline ends. Per germline, CDR1 SGHDN and CDR2 FVKESK. The CDR3 totals 12 residues. This CDR3 reads CASSQVAYEQYF. The CDR3 nucleotides read TGTGCCAGCAGCCAAGTGGCCTACGAGCAGTACTTC.

This chain connects TRBV7-8 to TRBJ1-1; D is uncertain. The germline CDR1 and CDR2 sequences are SGHVS and FQNEAQ. This CDR3 comprises 15 residues. The V gene lost 3 bases and the J gene lost 0 bases, with 11 bases spanning the gap. As DNA, the CDR3 is TGTGCCAGCAGCTTGGCGCCTACCATGAACACTGAAGCTTTCTTT. Translation: CASSLAPTMNTEAFF.

The gene calls are TRBV5-1 and TRBJ2-5, with TRBD2 identical over 11 bases. The CDR3 sequence is 15 residues long. V shed 1 base and J 4 bases; nucleotides not matched to a gene: 3. Germline CDR1 is SGHRS and CDR2 is YFSETQ. In nucleotides, the CDR3 is TGCGCCAGCAGCTTGACTAGCGGGAGAGGAGAGACCCAGTACTTC. Its translation: CASSLTSGRGETQYF.

V and J are TRBV6-4 and TRBJ1-1; D is possibly TRBD1 (5 bases). Germline V gives CDR1 MRHNA, CDR2 SNTAGT. With 8 bases removed from V and 0 bases from J, the gap between germline ends came to 13 bases. The CDR3 consists of 14 residues. The CDR3 loop is CASSRDSMNTEAFF. The CDR3 bases are TGTGCCAGCTCAAGAGACAGCATGAACACTGAAGCTTTCTTT.

The CDR3 sequence is CASRGGINYGYTF. The CDR3 DNA is TGTGCCAGCAGGGGAGGGATTAACTATGGCTACACCTTC. V usage is TRBV27 and J usage is TRBJ1-2; D gene ambiguous. This CDR3 contains 13 residues. CDR1 and CDR2 from the germline V gene are MNHEY and SMNVEV (reference sequence). V lost 6 bases and J 1 base, leaving 9 bases between the germline ends.

This clone has just one count. The V and J genes are TRBV10-2 and TRBJ2-5; D ambiguous. V lost 3 bases, J lost 5 bases, and 13 bases lay in between. The germline CDR1 and CDR2 sequences are WSHSY and SAAADI. There are 14 residues in the CDR3. The CDR3, as DNA: TGCGCCAGCAGTGACCCGCTTAGCAGGGAGACCCAGTACTTC. Its protein product is CASSDPLSRETQYF.

CDR3 sequence: CASRPTGHSGNQPYSNQPQHF. The CDR3 DNA follows: TGTGCCAGCAGACCGACCGGACATTCGGGGAACCAACCCTATAGCAATCAGCCCCAGCATTTT. This chain joins TRBV27 and TRBJ1-5, with a tentative D call TRBD1 (5 bases). Germline CDR1 and CDR2: MNHEY and SMNVEV (reference sequence). The CDR3 runs to 21 residues. Trimming shortened V by 6 bases and J by 0 bases, and 30 bases separated the two germline ends.

V gene TRBV15 combines with J gene TRBJ2-3; 7 nucleotides agree with TRBD2. This CDR3 contains 16 residues. Germline V CDR1 and CDR2: LNHNV, YYDKDF (reference sequence). V dropped 0 bases and J dropped 2; count of bases not matched to a gene: 5. For the CDR3, the DNA is TGTGCCACCAGCAGAGATACAGCGGGAACCACAGATACGCAGTATTTT. Its protein is CATSRDTAGTTDTQYF.

V and J are TRBV30 and TRBJ1-2, with a tentative D call TRBD1 (5 bases). The CDR3 is made up of 15 amino acids. Germline V gene lookup returns CDR1 GTSNPN and CDR2 SVGIG (reference sequence). Trimming pared 3 bases from V and 6 bases from J, leaving 20 bases between. The CDR3 DNA reads as TGTGCCTGGAGAGCCGGGACGGGATTTTCGAATGGCTACACCTTC. It codes for CAWRAGTGFSNGYTF.

A remark on this clone: A much larger clonotype is one base distant, so this may be a read error. Other nucleotide sequences in the sample specify the same CDR3. The rearrangement joins TRBV2 to TRBJ2-5; D is undetermined. The V and J ends lost 2 bases and 2 bases respectively, with 6 bases between them. The CDR3 sequence is 13 residues long. Germline V lookup: CDR1 SNHLY, CDR2 FYNNEI. In DNA, the CDR3 is TGTGCCAGCAGTGAATGGCAGCAAGAGACCCAGTACTTC. Protein product: CASSEWQQETQYF.

V gene TRBV19 combines with J gene TRBJ1-5; weak D call: TRBD1 (5 bases). V was pared by 3 bases and J by 5 bases, with 5 bases between. CDR1 is LNHDA, CDR2 SQIVND, per germline (reference sequence). This CDR3 contains 12 residues. CDR3 nucleotide sequence: TGTGCCAGTAGTATCAGGGATCAGCCCCAGCATTTT. This sequence encodes CASSIRDQPQHF.

This sequence joins TRBV11-1 and TRBJ1-1; a weak D match, TRBD1 (6 bases). Looked up from germline, CDR1 is SGHAT and CDR2 is FQDESV (reference sequence). CDR3 length: 12 amino acids. The V end was cut by 6 bases, the J end by 8 bases, with 13 bases between. The CDR3 DNA reads as TGTGCCAGCAGACCGCAGGGGCCCGAAGCTTTCTTT. It is translated as CASRPQGPEAFF.

The rearrangement joins TRBV6-5 to TRBJ2-2, with TRBD2 matching 7 bases. V dropped 7 bases and J dropped 2; count of bases not matched to a gene: 7. CDR1 and CDR2 (germline): MNHEY, SVGAGI. The CDR3 has 15 amino acids. The DNA of the CDR3 is TGTGCCAGCACTTTACGGGGACTAAACACCGGGGAGCTGTTTTTT. Its protein is CASTLRGLNTGELFF.

The chain carries TRBV4-3 and TRBJ2-3; 7 nucleotides line up with TRBD2. V was pared by 4 bases and J by 3 bases, with 4 bases of the junction left unmatched. Germline V gives CDR1 LGHNA, CDR2 YSLEER. CDR3 length: 14 amino acids. The CDR3 DNA follows: TGCGCCAGCAGCCTAGCGGGCCTTACAGATACGCAGTATTTT. Its protein product is CASSLAGLTDTQYF.

This chain links TRBV7-2 with TRBJ2-7; D not certain. This CDR3 contains 14 residues. With 11 bases removed from V and 0 bases from J, the gap between germline ends came to 17 bases. From germline, CDR1 is SGHTA and CDR2 FQGNSA. The chain's CDR3 is CACSPRPFSYEQYF. For the CDR3, the DNA is TGTGCCTGTAGCCCCAGGCCCTTCTCCTACGAGCAGTACTTC.

The genes are TRBV2 and TRBJ1-5, with D possibly matching TRBD1 (6 bases). CDR3 length equals 14 residues. Germline CDR1 SNHLY, CDR2 FYNNEI. Trimming left V 6 bases short and J 6 bases short, with 15 bases between. The CDR3: CASSQGGLGQPQHF. In DNA form, the CDR3 reads TGTGCCAGCAGCCAAGGGGGGCTTGGTCAGCCCCAGCATTTT.

This sequence joins TRBV7-2 and TRBJ2-1; 12 bases are shared with TRBD2. The CDR3 is made up of 15 amino acids. Germline assignment: CDR1 SGHTA and CDR2 FQGNSA. Trimming at V came to 0 bases and at J to 9 bases, leaving 3 bases not matched to a gene. The CDR3 region has the DNA TGTGCCAGCAGCTTAGCACTAGCGGGAGGATCTGAGCAGTTCTTC. The encoded protein is CASSLALAGGSEQFF.

The chain is built from TRBV4-1 and TRBJ1-6; D is perhaps TRBD1 (6 bases). The CDR3 contains 15 residues. Trimming removed 8 bases from V and 4 bases from J, with 15 bases in between. Germline CDR1 reads MGHRA; CDR2 reads YSYEKL. The CDR3 bases are TGCGCCAGCGTTGTGGGGGGCGGTTATAATTCACCCCTCCACTTT. It translates to CASVVGGGYNSPLHF.

This clone was seen a single time. This chain joins TRBV6-1 and TRBJ1-1; 7 nucleotides agree with TRBD1. CDR1 is MNHNS and CDR2 is SASEGT in the germline V gene. V dropped 4 bases and J dropped 1; count of bases not matched to a gene: 9. The CDR3 runs to 16 residues. The CDR3 bases are TGTGCCAGCAGTGGACCGACAGGGTTGGGGAACACTGAAGCTTTCTTT. Amino acid sequence: CASSGPTGLGNTEAFF.

Only one count was recorded for this clone. This may come from a read error, since a much larger clone is one base off. The sample holds other DNA sequences that translate to the same CDR3. This sequence joins TRBV27 and TRBJ2-2; no definite D call. The CDR3 loop spans 11 amino acids. Trimming pared 9 bases from V and 9 bases from J, leaving 11 bases between. Germline V gene sequence: CDR1 MNHEY, CDR2 SMNVEV (reference sequence). CDR3 amino acids: CASGRQRELFF. The CDR3 nucleotides are TGTGCCAGTGGTCGCCAAAGGGAGCTGTTTTTT.

The chain recombines TRBV7-2 with TRBJ2-3; 15 nucleotides line up with TRBD2. Looked up from germline, CDR1 is SGHTA and CDR2 is FQGNSA. The V gene end was trimmed by 5 bases and the J gene end by 4 bases; junction bases not matched to a gene: 13. The CDR3 extends over 19 amino acids. In DNA form, the CDR3 reads TGTGCCAGCAGCCTACGAGCGGGACTAGCGGGGGGTAGGGCAGATACGCAGTATTTT. Its translation is CASSLRAGLAGGRADTQYF.